Below are 22 T cell receptor beta chains sequenced from a single sample in a study of shared clonotypes between healthy human individuals. Produced via immunoSEQ multiplex PCR; TCRdb's table is partial and in-frame only. Found here are some 1.4 million clones, more than 95% of them singletons; the top ten hold about 1.2%. Sequencing was carried out using naive CD4+ T cells sorted from blood. Subset here: CD45RA+ positively selected. Source of these receptors: a man aged 25 to 40 in good health.

V gene TRBV7-7 combines with J gene TRBJ2-3; no clear D. The CDR3 consists of 14 residues. V lost 1 base, J lost 2 bases, and 7 bases lay in between. Germline CDR1 and CDR2: SSHAT and FNYEAQ (reference sequence). CDR3 residues: CASSLGPLTDTQYF. The CDR3 coding sequence is TGTGCCAGCAGCTTAGGCCCTCTCACAGATACGCAGTATTTT.

The genes are TRBV15 and TRBJ1-3; D gene unclear. The CDR3 loop spans 15 amino acids. The V end lost 0 bases, the J end lost 0 bases, and 6 bases lay between the germline ends. Germline loops: CDR1 LNHNV, CDR2 YYDKDF (reference sequence). CDR3 coding DNA: TGTGCCACCAGCAGAGACACTTCCTCTGGAAACACCATATATTTT. Translated: CATSRDTSSGNTIYF. The complete variable domain, with remaining parts taken from reference TRBV15 and TRBJ1-3, reads DAMVIQNPRYQVTQFGKPVTLSCSQTLNHNVMYWYQQKSSQAPKLLFHYYDKDFNNEADTPDNFQSRRPNTSFCFLDIRSPGLGDTAMYLCATSRDTSSGNTIYFGEGSWLTVV.

The rearrangement uses TRBV27 and TRBJ2-4; D uncertain. Per the germline V gene, CDR1 is MNHEY and CDR2 is SMNVEV (reference sequence). The V and J ends lost 5 bases and 1 base respectively, with 6 bases between them. The CDR3 contains 13 residues. This CDR3 is CASSITAKNIQYF. DNA of the CDR3: TGTGCCAGCAGTATTACTGCCAAAAACATTCAGTACTTC.

This clone was found once. The chain combines TRBV6-6 with TRBJ2-7; the match to TRBD2 covers 7 bases. The germline gives CDR1 MNHNY, CDR2 SVGAGI (reference sequence). Trimming cost V 0 bases and J 4 bases; bases outside gene matches: 9. This CDR3 is 16 amino acids long. CDR3 sequence (DNA): TGTGCCAGCAGTTACTCCTCGTCCCGGGACTATTACGAGCAGTACTTC. Protein product: CASSYSSSRDYYEQYF.

The CDR3 sequence is CASTGTPYEQYF. CDR3 DNA sequence: TGTGCCAGTACAGGAACCCCCTACGAGCAGTACTTC. This chain links TRBV18 with TRBJ2-7, with a weak D call TRBD1 (5 bases). CDR1 is KGHSH, CDR2 LQKENI, per germline. The V gene lost 9 bases and the J gene lost 2 bases, with 11 bases spanning the gap. The CDR3 consists of 12 residues.

A single count supports this clone. This sample includes further DNA sequences coding for the same CDR3. The chain links TRBV11-2 to TRBJ1-4, with a possible D match to TRBD1 (5 bases). Trimming removed 0 bases at V and 2 bases at J, with 7 bases between. This CDR3 has 15 residues. The germline V gene encodes CDR1 SGHAT and CDR2 FQNNGV. As DNA, the CDR3 is TGTGCCAGCAGCTTAGATCGGGGGACTAATGAAAAACTGTTTTTT. Translated: CASSLDRGTNEKLFF.

Here the CDR3 DNA reads TGCGCCAGCAGCAATACGGGTTCCTACAATGAGCAGTTCTTC. It is translated as CASSNTGSYNEQFF. The chain has TRBV5-1 and TRBJ2-1, with unresolved D. This CDR3 contains 14 residues. The V and J ends lost 4 bases and 1 base respectively, with 9 bases between them. The germline gives CDR1 SGHRS, CDR2 YFSETQ.

J is TRBJ1-2 and V is TRBV5-1; 8 bases fit TRBD1. CDR1 and CDR2 (germline): SGHRS, YFSETQ. The CDR3 is 17 residues long. V shed 4 bases and J 0 bases; nucleotides not matched to a gene: 11. The CDR3 spells CASSPGTGLPSNYGYTF. CDR3 coding DNA: TGCGCCAGCAGCCCTGGGACAGGCCTACCCTCTAACTATGGCTACACCTTC.

The chain uses TRBV15 and TRBJ2-5; D ambiguous. The CDR3 runs to 13 residues. Trimming stripped 3 bases from V and 5 bases from J, with 10 bases between. The germline gives CDR1 LNHNV, CDR2 YYDKDF (reference sequence). The CDR3 nucleotides are TGTGCCACCAGCAGTCTTTGGAAGGAGACCCAGTACTTC. This codes for CATSSLWKETQYF.

This chain joins TRBV5-4 and TRBJ2-5; D remains ambiguous. The CDR3 runs to 16 residues. The V end was cut by 0 bases, the J end by 1 base, with 13 bases between. Germline V gene lookup returns CDR1 SGHNT and CDR2 YYREEE (reference sequence). This CDR3 is CASSLEEIRIQETQYF. The CDR3 DNA is TGTGCCAGCAGCTTGGAAGAAATCCGTATCCAAGAGACCCAGTACTTC.

This chain connects TRBV9 to TRBJ1-1, with D maybe TRBD1 (6 bases). The germline CDR1 and CDR2 sequences are SGDLS and YYNGEE. The ends were cut back, 2 bases at V and 0 bases at J, with 11 bases in the middle. There are 15 residues in the CDR3. The chain's CDR3 is CASSVEGGMNTEAFF. Written as DNA, the CDR3 is TGTGCCAGCAGCGTCGAGGGGGGAATGAACACTGAAGCTTTCTTT.

The CDR3 reads CASSPGGGNEKLFF. The CDR3 DNA follows: TGTGCCAGCAGCCCCGGAGGGGGCAATGAAAAACTGTTTTTT. The V and J genes are TRBV4-2 and TRBJ1-4; 7 nucleotides agree with TRBD1. Per germline, CDR1 LGHNA and CDR2 YNFKEQ. With 4 bases clipped from V and 5 bases from J, the junction kept 4 bases outside the gene matches. The CDR3 extends over 14 amino acids.

In this sample, this clone turned up once. This chain links TRBV5-5 with TRBJ1-4; D is perhaps TRBD1 (5 bases). This CDR3 contains 14 residues. V was pared by 0 bases and J by 3 bases, with 6 bases between. Per the germline V gene, CDR1 is SGHKS and CDR2 is YYEKEE (reference sequence). The CDR3 loop reads CASSLEQANEKLFF. The CDR3 coding sequence is TGTGCCAGCAGCTTGGAACAGGCTAATGAAAAACTGTTTTTT.

The CDR3 nucleotides read TGTGCCAGCAGCCAAGAAAGGGCCCGCTCCTACAATGAGCAGTTCTTC. Its protein product is CASSQERARSYNEQFF. V usage is TRBV4-2 and J usage is TRBJ2-1; D is ambiguous. The V end lost 0 bases, the J end lost 0 bases, and 9 bases lay between the germline ends. Looked up from germline, CDR1 is LGHNA and CDR2 is YNFKEQ. This CDR3 contains 16 residues.

The chain has TRBV12-5 and TRBJ2-3; TRBD1 might be the D (6 bases). Between the trimmed V and J ends, which lost 1 base and 6 bases, there was a span of 8 bases. The CDR3 sequence is 13 residues long. The germline V gene has CDR1 LGHNT and CDR2 FRNRAP. Here the CDR3 DNA reads TGTGCTAGTGGTTTGGATCAGGGGGATACGCAGTATTTT. Its translation: CASGLDQGDTQYF.

This sequence joins TRBV5-4 and TRBJ2-5; maybe TRBD2 (6 bases). Looked up from germline, CDR1 is SGHNT and CDR2 is YYREEE (reference sequence). The CDR3 has 14 amino acids. V lost 3 bases and J 3 bases, leaving 12 bases between the germline ends. For the CDR3, the DNA is TGTGCCAGCAGCTCCCGGGGGTGGAAAGAGACCCAGTACTTC. It yields the protein CASSSRGWKETQYF.

The rearrangement joins TRBV7-6 to TRBJ2-1; TRBD2 aligns across 11 bases. V was pared by 2 bases and J by 7 bases, with 7 bases of the junction left unmatched. CDR3 length equals 16 residues. The germline V gene has CDR1 SGHVS and CDR2 FNYEAQ. The CDR3 bases are TGTGCCAGCAGCTTATATAGCGGGAGGGCGGTGAATGAGCAGTTCTTC. As protein: CASSLYSGRAVNEQFF.

The V gene is TRBV29-1, the J gene TRBJ1-2; D call uncertain. Trimming pared 4 bases from V and 5 bases from J, leaving 14 bases between. The CDR3 is 13 residues long. Germline CDR1 SQVTM, CDR2 ANQGSEA. For the CDR3, the DNA is TGCAGCGTTGGACGCCTCGAAAATTATGGCTACACCTTC. This codes for CSVGRLENYGYTF. Full variable domain (outside the CDR3, taken from reference TRBV29-1 and TRBJ1-2): SAVISQKPSRDICQRGTSLTIQCQVDSQVTMMFWYRQQPGQSLTLIATANQGSEATYESGFVIDKFPISRPNLTFSTLTVSNMSPEDSSIYLCSVGRLENYGYTFGSGTRLTVV.

V and J are TRBV7-2 and TRBJ2-5; D might be TRBD1 (6 bases). The germline V gene encodes CDR1 SGHTA and CDR2 FQGNSA. The V gene lost 3 bases and the J gene lost 2 bases, with 7 bases spanning the gap. The CDR3 is 13 residues long. The CDR3 spells CASSFQGQETQYF. In DNA form, the CDR3 reads TGTGCCAGCAGCTTCCAGGGGCAAGAGACCCAGTACTTC.

The rearrangement links TRBV10-3 to TRBJ2-1, with D possibly called TRBD1 or TRBD2 (5 bases each). CDR1 and CDR2 from the germline V gene are ENHRY and SYGVKD. This CDR3 contains 16 residues. V lost 2 bases, J lost 10 bases, and 21 bases lay in between. The CDR3 region is CAISEQNPGTFGEQFF. For the CDR3, the DNA is TGTGCCATCAGTGAGCAGAATCCAGGGACCTTCGGAGAGCAGTTCTTC.

The chain uses TRBV28 and TRBJ2-2; a possible D gene is TRBD1 (5 bases). V lost 4 bases and J lost 8, with 14 bases in between. CDR1 and CDR2 from the germline V gene are MDHEN and SYDVKM. The CDR3 runs 14 residues. This CDR3 is CASSSFQGLGELFF. The CDR3 DNA reads as TGTGCCAGCAGTTCATTCCAGGGCCTAGGGGAGCTGTTTTTT.

This chain joins TRBV30 and TRBJ2-3; 12 nucleotides line up with TRBD1. The length of the CDR3 is 15 residues. Looked up from germline, CDR1 is GTSNPN and CDR2 is SVGIG (reference sequence). Losses at the gene ends were 1 base for V and 4 bases for J; bases not matched to a gene: 3. The CDR3 loop reads CAWSGDRGLADTQYF. The CDR3 DNA sequence: TGTGCCTGGAGTGGGGACAGGGGGCTCGCAGATACGCAGTATTTT.